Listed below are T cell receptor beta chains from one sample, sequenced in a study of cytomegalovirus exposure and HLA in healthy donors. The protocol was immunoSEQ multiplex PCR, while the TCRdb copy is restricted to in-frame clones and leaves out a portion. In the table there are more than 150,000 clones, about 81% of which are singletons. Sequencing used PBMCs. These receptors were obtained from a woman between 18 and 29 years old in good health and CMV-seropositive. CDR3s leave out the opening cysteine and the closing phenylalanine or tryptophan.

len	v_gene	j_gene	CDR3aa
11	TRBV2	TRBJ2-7	ASVLAETGEQY
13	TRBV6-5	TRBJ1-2	ASRLGTGGFYGYT
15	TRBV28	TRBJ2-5	ASSLWDLAGGPGTQY
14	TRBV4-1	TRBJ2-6	ASSQGPPSGANVLT
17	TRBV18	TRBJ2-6	ASSRNPGGGTSVANGLT
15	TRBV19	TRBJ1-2	ASTPWSRVESNYGYT
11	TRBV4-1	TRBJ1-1	ASSRVENTEAF
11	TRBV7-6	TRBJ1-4	ASSLVAGEKLF
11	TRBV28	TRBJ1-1	ASSQTGDTEAF
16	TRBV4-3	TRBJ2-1	ASSHLLGGISSYNEQF
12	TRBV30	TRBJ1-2	AWDRGLDNYGYT
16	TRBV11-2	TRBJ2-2	ASSLDLDRVGVTGELF
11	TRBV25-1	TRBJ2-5	ASSDPGLETQY
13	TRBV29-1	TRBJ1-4	SVVGQGATNEKLF
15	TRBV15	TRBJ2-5	ATTKLQSGGVGETQY
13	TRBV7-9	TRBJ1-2	ASSLGALNSYGYT
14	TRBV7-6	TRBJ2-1	ASSLKLAGGPNEQF
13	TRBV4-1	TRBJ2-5	ASSPLAGFQETQY
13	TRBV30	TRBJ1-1	ARTGGSPMNTEAF
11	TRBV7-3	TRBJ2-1	ASSLGVGVEQF
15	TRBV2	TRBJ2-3	ATSPRDRGGGRNTQY
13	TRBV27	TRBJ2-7	ASSLSRGGDYEQY
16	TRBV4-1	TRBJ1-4	ASSERPSLLVDNEKLF
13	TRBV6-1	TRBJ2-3	ASLARGQSTDTQY
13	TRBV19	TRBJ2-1	ASSIAASQRHEQF
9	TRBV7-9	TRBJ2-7	ASSEGQRQY
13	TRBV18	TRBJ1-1	ASSPARARDTEAF
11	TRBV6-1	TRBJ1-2	ASSASGFGGYT
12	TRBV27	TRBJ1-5	ASSLDRNNQPQH